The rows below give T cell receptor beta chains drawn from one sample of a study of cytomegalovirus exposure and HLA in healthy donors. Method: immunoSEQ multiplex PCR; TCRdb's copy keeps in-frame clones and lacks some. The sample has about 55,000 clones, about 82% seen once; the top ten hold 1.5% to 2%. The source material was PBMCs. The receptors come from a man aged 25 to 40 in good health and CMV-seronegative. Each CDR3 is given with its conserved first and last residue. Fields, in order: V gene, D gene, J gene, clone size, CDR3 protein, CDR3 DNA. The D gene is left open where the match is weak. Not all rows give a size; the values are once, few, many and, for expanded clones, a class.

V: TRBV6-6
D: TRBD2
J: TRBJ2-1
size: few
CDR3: CASSPSGSYNEQFF
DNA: TGTGCCAGCAGCCCTAGCGGGAGTTACAATGAGCAGTTCTTC

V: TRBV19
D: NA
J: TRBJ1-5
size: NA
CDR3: CASSIGQNNQPQHF
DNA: TGTGCCAGTAGTATAGGGCAGAACAATCAGCCCCAGCATTTT

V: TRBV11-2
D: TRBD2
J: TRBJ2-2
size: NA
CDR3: CASSLTSVDAGELFF
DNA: TGTGCCAGCAGCTTAACTAGCGTCGATGCCGGGGAGCTGTTTTTT

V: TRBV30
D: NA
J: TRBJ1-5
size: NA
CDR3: CAWTVGGQPQHF
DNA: TGTGCCTGGACTGTGGGAGGTCAGCCCCAGCATTTT

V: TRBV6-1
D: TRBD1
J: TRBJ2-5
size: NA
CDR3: CAGSESRGRETQYF
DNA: TGTGCCGGCAGTGAAAGCAGGGGGCGTGAGACCCAGTACTTC

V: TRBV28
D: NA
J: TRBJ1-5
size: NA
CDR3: CASSPTGGRGQPQHF
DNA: TGTGCCAGCAGTCCCACGGGGGGAAGAGGCCAGCCCCAGCATTTT

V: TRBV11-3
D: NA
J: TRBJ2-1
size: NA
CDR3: CASSLAGAANEQFF
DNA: TGTGCCAGCAGCTTAGCGGGAGCTGCAAATGAGCAGTTCTTC

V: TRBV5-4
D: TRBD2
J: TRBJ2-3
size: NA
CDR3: CASSVRTSGADTQYF
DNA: TGTGCCAGCAGCGTAAGGACTAGCGGCGCAGATACGCAGTATTTT

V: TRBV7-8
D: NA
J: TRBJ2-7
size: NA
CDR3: CASSPRGYEQYF
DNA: TGTGCCAGCAGCCCGCGAGGCTACGAGCAGTACTTC

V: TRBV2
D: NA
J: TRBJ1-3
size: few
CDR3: CASRETGSGNTIYF
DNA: TGTGCCAGCAGAGAAACAGGGTCTGGAAACACCATATATTTT

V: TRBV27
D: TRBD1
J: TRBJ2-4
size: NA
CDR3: CASRRQGSFSKNIQYF
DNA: TGTGCCAGCAGACGACAGGGTTCGTTTTCCAAAAACATTCAGTACTTC

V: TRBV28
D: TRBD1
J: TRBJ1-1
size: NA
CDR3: CASSSQGASNTEAFF
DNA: TGTGCCAGCAGTTCACAGGGGGCATCGAACACTGAAGCTTTCTTT

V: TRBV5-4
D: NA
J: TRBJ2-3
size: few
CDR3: CASSLLQYASDTQYF
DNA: TGTGCCAGCAGCTTGTTGCAGTACGCCTCAGATACGCAGTATTTT

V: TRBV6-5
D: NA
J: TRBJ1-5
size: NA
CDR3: CASSQQPRRPQHF
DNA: TGTGCCAGCAGTCAACAGCCCAGACGGCCCCAGCATTTT

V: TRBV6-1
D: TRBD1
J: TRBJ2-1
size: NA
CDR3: CASSNTGGAYNEQFF
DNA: TGTGCCAGCAGTAATACAGGGGGCGCCTACAATGAGCAGTTCTTC

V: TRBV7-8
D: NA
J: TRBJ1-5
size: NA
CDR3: CASSFRNGGQPQHF
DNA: TGTGCCAGCAGCTTTCGAAACGGGGGTCAGCCCCAGCATTTT

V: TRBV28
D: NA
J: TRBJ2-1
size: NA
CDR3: CASSARSERFF
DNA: TGTGCCAGCAGCGCACGGAGTGAGCGGTTCTTC

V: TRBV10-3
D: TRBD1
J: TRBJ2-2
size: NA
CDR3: CAIRGGQNTGELFF
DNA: TGTGCCATTCGAGGGGGCCAGAACACCGGGGAGCTGTTTTTT

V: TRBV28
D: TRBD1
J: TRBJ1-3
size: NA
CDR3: CASSTTGQGEGNTIYF
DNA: TGTGCCAGCAGTACGACGGGACAGGGGGAGGGAAACACCATATATTTT

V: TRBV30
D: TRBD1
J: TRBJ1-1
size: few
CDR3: CAWSVQGASVAFF
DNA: TGTGCCTGGAGTGTACAGGGGGCCAGCGTAGCTTTCTTT

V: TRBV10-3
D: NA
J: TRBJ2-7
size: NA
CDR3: CAISEFGQGAFYEQYF
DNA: TGTGCCATCAGTGAGTTTGGGCAGGGCGCTTTCTACGAGCAGTACTTC

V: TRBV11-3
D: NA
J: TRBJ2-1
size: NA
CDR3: CASSLRGGSSEQFF
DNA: TGTGCCAGCAGCTTAAGGGGAGGTAGCAGTGAGCAGTTCTTC

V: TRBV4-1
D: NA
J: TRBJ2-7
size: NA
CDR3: CASSQDWGRPYEQYF
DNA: TGCGCCAGCAGCCAAGATTGGGGGCGCCCCTACGAGCAGTACTTC

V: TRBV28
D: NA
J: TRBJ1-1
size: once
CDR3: CASSRGLFYTEAFF
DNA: TGTGCCAGCAGTAGGGGACTATTCTACACTGAAGCTTTCTTT

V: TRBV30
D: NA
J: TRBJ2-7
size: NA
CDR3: CAWSVSPEQYF
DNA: TGTGCCTGGAGTGTCTCCCCCGAGCAGTACTTC

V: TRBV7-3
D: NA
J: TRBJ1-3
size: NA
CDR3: CASSPDLGNTIYF
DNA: TGTGCCAGCAGCCCGGACTTGGGAAACACCATATATTTT